This TCR beta chain is drawn from a study of a mutant IDH1 vaccine in newly diagnosed glioma. Across the study: Sex distribution of treated patients was about 60% male and roughly 40% female; mean age was roughly 37 years. The therapy given earlier, which was standard therapy, consisted of radiotherapy, temozolomide, or both, and most of the patients received both.

General study findings and limits: Pseudoprogression showed no apparent link to changes in top peripheral T cell clonotypes.

This CDR3 spans 17 amino acids. Germline V CDR1 and CDR2: LNHDA, SQIVND (reference sequence). Trimming removed 6 bases from V and 5 bases from J; junction bases left unmatched: 13. In the case of this clone: Its antigen is still unknown.

Stated time point: baseline, week 1 (first vaccination visit). The sample's treatment: pre-vaccination baseline after standard-of-care therapy. Donor tumors were new WHO grade 3 or 4 IDH1-mutant, ATRX-lost astrocytomas. Here immunoSEQ multiplex PCR was the method, and the copy in TCRdb shows in-frame clones only, minus some. This sample has about 98,000 clones, with approximately 90% found just once. This specimen consisted of PBMCs, obtained from a glioma patient treated with radiotherapy, temozolomide or both. The chain joins TRBV19 to TRBJ2-2; 9 bases are a match to TRBD2. The sequence was obtained from a woman in her forties or fifties with glioma. This chain's CDR3 is CASSSRAGGATTGELFF. DNA of the CDR3: TGTGCCAGTAGCAGCCGGGCGGGAGGGGCGACTACCGGGGAGCTGTTTTTT.